These T cell receptor beta chains were read from a single sample in a study of PD-1 blockade in classical Hodgkin lymphoma. Generated by immunoSEQ multiplex PCR, the TCRdb table keeps only in-frame clones and is missing some. The data show roughly 16,000 clones, approximately 80% seen once. Sequencing was performed on peripheral blood mononuclear cells (PBMCs), taken before the second cycle of nivolumab. Receptors originate from a human donor with classical Hodgkin lymphoma. The CDR3 runs from the conserved cysteine through the conserved F or W.

v_call cdr3_aa
TRBV7-9 CASSIGGGDMNTEAFF
TRBV5-1 CASSSTGVGVGDTIYF
TRBV7-9 CASSLQGLNTEAFF
TRBV6-4 CASSDSFGTSGREQYF
TRBV5-1 CASSIGGNTEAFF
TRBV29-1 CSVEEGTSGSNEQFF
TRBV6-1 CASSAITTGINYEQYF
TRBV5-4 CASSSSGGGGAGDTQYF
TRBV6-5 CASSVLLSYNEQFF
TRBV6-1 CASSETGRYEQYF
TRBV5-1 CASSYEGAAGWGLREQYF
TRBV10-3 CAISETKGQGDSSNQPQHF
TRBV11-2 CASSRPNEQFF
TRBV6-1 CASTAEGSGANVLTF
TRBV6-6 CASSSQVIPRDGSAFF
TRBV11-3 CASSLTPYSYNEQFF
TRBV19 CASSNREMDGYTF
TRBV2 CASSGTSGGALDEQYF
TRBV5-1 CASGTSYEQYF
TRBV6-5 CASSYSAKGFEVTIYF
TRBV5-6 CASSWDRRNEQFF
TRBV10-3 CAISEQGRTGELFF
TRBV6-1 CASRKTSQPQHF
TRBV19 CASSMPQHEGNIQYF
TRBV6-1 CASSGMGRNYGYTF
TRBV7-7 CASSPTGATNEKLFF
TRBV5-4 CASSLGPAGQNGELFF
TRBV10-1 CASRPGPGPEQYF
TRBV30 CAWRRVYEQYF
TRBV20-1 CSARNGLGQYF
TRBV19 CASSIMGGTYYEQYF
TRBV27 CASSLMFQPNQPQHF
TRBV29-1 CSFATNEKLFF
TRBV6-6 CASGTPSYEQYF
TRBV19 CASSPSGVDLYGYTF
TRBV7-8 CASRVEGLLILEQFF
TRBV9 CASSVMTSGGADTQYF